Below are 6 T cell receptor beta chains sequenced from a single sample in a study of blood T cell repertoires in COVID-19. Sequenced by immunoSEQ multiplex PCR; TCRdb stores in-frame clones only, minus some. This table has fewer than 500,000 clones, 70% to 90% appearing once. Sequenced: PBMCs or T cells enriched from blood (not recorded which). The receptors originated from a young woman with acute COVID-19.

This CDR3 is CASSLRGSDEQFF. The CDR3 DNA reads as TGTGCCAGCAGTTTAAGAGGATCCGATGAGCAGTTCTTC. The gene calls are TRBV12-3 or TRBV12-4 and TRBJ2-1; no clear D. The CDR3 sequence is 13 residues long. V lost 2 bases, J lost 8 bases, and 10 bases lay in between.

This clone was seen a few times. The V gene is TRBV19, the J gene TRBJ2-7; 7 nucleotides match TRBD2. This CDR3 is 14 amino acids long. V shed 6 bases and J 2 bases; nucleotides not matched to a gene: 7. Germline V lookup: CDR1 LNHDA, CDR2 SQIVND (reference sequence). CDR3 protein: CASSIPGTTYEQYF. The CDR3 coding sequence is TGTGCCAGTAGCATCCCCGGGACTACCTACGAGCAGTACTTC.

The CDR3 nucleotides are TGTGCCAGCACACTTGCCGGGGCTGGGGCCAACGTCCTGACTTTC. Protein sequence: CASTLAGAGANVLTF. The rearrangement uses TRBV2 and TRBJ2-6; a possible D gene is TRBD2 (5 bases). Looked up from germline, CDR1 is SNHLY and CDR2 is FYNNEI. V dropped 7 bases and J dropped 2 bases, with 12 bases sitting between them. CDR3 size: 15 residues.

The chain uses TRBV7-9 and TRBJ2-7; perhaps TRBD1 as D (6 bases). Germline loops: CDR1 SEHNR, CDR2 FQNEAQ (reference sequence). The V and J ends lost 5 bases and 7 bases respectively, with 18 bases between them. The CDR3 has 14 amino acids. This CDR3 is CASSQLQGGSEQYF. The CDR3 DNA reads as TGTGCCAGCAGCCAATTACAGGGTGGAAGTGAGCAGTACTTC. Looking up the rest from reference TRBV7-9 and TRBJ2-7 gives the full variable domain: DTGVSQNPRHKITKRGQNVTFRCDPISEHNRLYWYRQTLGQGPEFLTYFQNEAQLEKSRLLSDRFSAERPKGSFSTLEIQRTEQGDSAMYLCASSQLQGGSEQYFGPGTRLTVT.

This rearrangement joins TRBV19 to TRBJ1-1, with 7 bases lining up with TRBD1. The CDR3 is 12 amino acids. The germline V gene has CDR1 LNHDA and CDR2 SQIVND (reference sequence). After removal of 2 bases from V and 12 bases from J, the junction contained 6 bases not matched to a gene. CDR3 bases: TGTGCCAGTAGTATAATTTCGGACAGGCCTTTCTTT. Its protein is CASSIISDRPFF.

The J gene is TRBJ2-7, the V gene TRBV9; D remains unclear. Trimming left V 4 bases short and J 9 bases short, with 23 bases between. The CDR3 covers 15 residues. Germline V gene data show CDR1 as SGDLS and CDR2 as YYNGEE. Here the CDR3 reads CASSSTGSAEFGQYF. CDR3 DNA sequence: TGTGCCAGCAGCTCGACCGGGTCCGCGGAATTTGGGCAGTACTTC.